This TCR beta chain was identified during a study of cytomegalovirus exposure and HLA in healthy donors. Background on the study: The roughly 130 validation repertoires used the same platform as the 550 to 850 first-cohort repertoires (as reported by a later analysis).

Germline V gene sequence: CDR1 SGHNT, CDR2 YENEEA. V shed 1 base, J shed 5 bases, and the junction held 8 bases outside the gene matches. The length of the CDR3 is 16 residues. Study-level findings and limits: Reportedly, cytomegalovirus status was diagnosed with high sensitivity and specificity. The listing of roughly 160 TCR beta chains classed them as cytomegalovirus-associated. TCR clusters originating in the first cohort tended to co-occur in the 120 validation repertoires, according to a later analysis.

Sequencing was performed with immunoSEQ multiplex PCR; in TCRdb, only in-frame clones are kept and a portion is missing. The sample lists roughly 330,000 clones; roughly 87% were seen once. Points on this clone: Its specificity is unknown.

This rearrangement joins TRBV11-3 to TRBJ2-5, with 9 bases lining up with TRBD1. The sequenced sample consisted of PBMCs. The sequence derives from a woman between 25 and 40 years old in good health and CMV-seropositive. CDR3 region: CASSLAGQGFGETQYF. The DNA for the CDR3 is TGTGCCAGCAGCTTAGCGGGACAGGGATTTGGGGAGACCCAGTACTTC.